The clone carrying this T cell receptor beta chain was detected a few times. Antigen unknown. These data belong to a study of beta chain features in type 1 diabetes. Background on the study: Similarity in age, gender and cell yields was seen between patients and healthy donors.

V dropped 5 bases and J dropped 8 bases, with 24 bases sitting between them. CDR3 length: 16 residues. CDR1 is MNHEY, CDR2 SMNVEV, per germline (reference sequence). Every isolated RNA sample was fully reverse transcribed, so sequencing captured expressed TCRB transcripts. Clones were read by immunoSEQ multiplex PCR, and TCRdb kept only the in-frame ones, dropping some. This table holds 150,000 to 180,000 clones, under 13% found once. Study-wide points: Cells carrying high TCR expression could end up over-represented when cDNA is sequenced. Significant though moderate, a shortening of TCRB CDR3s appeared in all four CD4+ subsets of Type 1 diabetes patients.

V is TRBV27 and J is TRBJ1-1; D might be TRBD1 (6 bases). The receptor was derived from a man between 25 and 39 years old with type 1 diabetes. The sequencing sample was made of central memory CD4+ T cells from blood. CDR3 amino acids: CASSLYGPGAVSEAFF. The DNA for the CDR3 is TGTGCCAGCAGTCTCTACGGTCCAGGGGCCGTGAGCGAAGCTTTCTTT.